The 27 T cell receptor beta chains in this list originate from one sample, sequenced in a study of T cell repertoires in cytomegalovirus infection. TCRdb called the reads again in MiXCR, with one record for every CDR3 protein. The table includes around 280,000 distinct CDR3 sequences, around 10% detected once. The specimen was PBMCs. The receptors were sampled from a human donor in good health (CMV status not recorded). Some clones in this sample may be carry-over from other donors' samples.

This clonotype was recorded a few times. This chain joins TRBV28 and TRBJ2-1; D is perhaps TRBD1 or TRBD2 (5 bases each). V lost 8 bases and J 3 bases, leaving 11 bases between the germline ends. CDR1 is MDHEN and CDR2 is SYDVKM in the germline V gene. The CDR3 totals 13 residues. The CDR3: CASLGRGYNEQFF. The DNA for the CDR3 is TGTGCCAGCCTGGGACGGGGCTACAATGAGCAGTTCTTC.

This clonotype was counted ten times or more. The gene calls are TRBV6-6 and TRBJ2-7; D not resolved. Between the trimmed V and J ends, which lost 2 bases and 3 bases, there was a span of 14 bases. Germline loops: CDR1 MNHNY, CDR2 SVGAGI (reference sequence). This CDR3 spans 15 amino acids. CDR3: CASSYPPGPLYEQYV. In DNA form, the CDR3 reads TGTGCCAGCAGTTACCCTCCCGGGCCCCTCTACGAGCAGTACGTC.

Ten or more counts support this clonotype. J is TRBJ1-5 and V is TRBV7-2, with TRBD1 matching over 9 bases. The CDR3 length is 15 residues. Germline V gives CDR1 SGHTA, CDR2 FQGNSA. V lost 4 bases to trimming and J lost 3 bases; unmatched junction nucleotides: 4. The CDR3 loop is CASSSRTGVNQPQHF. In DNA, the CDR3 is TGTGCCAGCAGCTCTAGGACAGGGGTCAATCAGCCCCAGCATTTT. Looking up the rest from reference TRBV7-2 and TRBJ1-5 gives the full variable domain: GAGVSQSPSNKVTEKGKDVELRCDPISGHTALYWYRQSLGQGLEFLIYFQGNSAPDKSGLPSDRFSAERTGGSVSTLTIQRTQQEDSAVYLCASSSRTGVNQPQHFGDGTRLSIL.

This clonotype has ten or more counts. This chain uses TRBV28 with TRBJ1-1, with D unclear. V was shortened by 3 bases and J by 1 base, with 6 bases between the two germline ends. This CDR3 spans 13 amino acids. Germline values: CDR1 MDHEN, CDR2 SYDVKM. The CDR3 sequence is CASSFTGNTEAFF. The CDR3 bases are TGTGCCAGCAGTTTTACGGGGAACACTGAAGCTTTCTTT.

The chain employs TRBV29-1 and TRBJ1-3; D possibly corresponds to TRBD1 (6 bases). Germline CDR1 SQVTM, CDR2 ANQGSEA. V was shortened by 6 bases and J by 2 bases, with 11 bases between the two germline ends. The CDR3 sequence is 13 residues long. The CDR3 here is CSVGYRAGNTIYF. CDR3 DNA sequence: TGCAGCGTCGGGTACAGGGCTGGAAACACCATATATTTT.

Ten or more counts support this clonotype. The chain is built from TRBV27 and TRBJ1-6; 8 nucleotides align to TRBD1. The CDR3 is 16 amino acids. J gave up 3 bases and V 2 bases, and 3 bases lay outside the gene matches. Per germline, CDR1 MNHEY and CDR2 SMNVEV (reference sequence). The CDR3 here is CASSLRQGFYNSPLHF. In DNA, the CDR3 is TGTGCCAGCAGTTTAAGACAGGGGTTCTATAATTCACCCCTCCACTTT.

A few counts support this clonotype. The rearrangement joins TRBV18 to TRBJ2-4, with TRBD1 as a possible D gene (6 bases). Germline V gives CDR1 KGHSH, CDR2 LQKENI. The CDR3 has 15 residues. The V end lost 3 bases, the J end lost 5 bases, and 14 bases lay between the germline ends. The CDR3 DNA follows: TGTGCCAGCTCACCGCAGCAGGGGCAGGAAAACATTCAGTACTTC. This sequence encodes CASSPQQGQENIQYF.

This clonotype was seen ten or more times. The gene calls are TRBV9 and TRBJ1-1, with TRBD1 as a possible D gene (6 bases). The CDR3 extends over 14 amino acids. Trimming shortened V by 2 bases and J by 0 bases, and 8 bases separated the two germline ends. CDR1 and CDR2 (germline): SGDLS, YYNGEE. The CDR3 DNA reads as TGTGCCAGCAGCGTGGGGGCCTTGAACACTGAAGCTTTCTTT. Translating gives CASSVGALNTEAFF.

Many counts were recorded for this clonotype. The rearrangement joins TRBV20-1 to TRBJ2-3; possibly TRBD2 for D (5 bases). V dropped 6 bases and J dropped 1 base, with 11 bases sitting between them. Germline V CDR1 and CDR2: DFQATT, SNEGSKA (reference sequence). The CDR3 runs 13 residues. CDR3 region: CSARRRGTDTQYF. CDR3 coding DNA: TGCAGTGCCAGGAGGCGGGGCACAGATACGCAGTATTTT.

This clonotype came up many times. The J gene is TRBJ1-1, the V gene TRBV6-1; D ambiguous. The V gene's germline CDR1 is MNHNS and CDR2 SASEGT. V shed 7 bases and J shed 1 base, with 7 bases lying between them. CDR3 length equals 12 residues. DNA for the CDR3: TGTGCCAGCAAGTATTGGAACACTGAAGCTTTCTTT. Its protein product is CASKYWNTEAFF.

This clonotype showed up many times. V gene TRBV14 combines with J gene TRBJ2-1, with D possibly being TRBD2 (6 bases). Germline loops: CDR1 SGHDN, CDR2 FVKESK. Trimming took off 4 bases at V and 9 bases at J, with 22 bases between the two ends. The CDR3 is 16 residues long. For the CDR3, the DNA is TGTGCCAGCAGCCTCAAAGGAGGGTCGTTCCGGGCTGAGCAGTTCTTC. Its translation is CASSLKGGSFRAEQFF.

This clonotype occurred many times. The chain couples TRBV2 to TRBJ2-2; possibly TRBD1 for D (5 bases). V was pared by 6 bases and J by 1 base, with 9 bases between. This CDR3 is 14 amino acids long. Germline CDR1 and CDR2: SNHLY and FYNNEI. CDR3 in amino acids: CASRGVLNTGELFF. CDR3 coding DNA: TGTGCCAGCAGAGGGGTGTTGAACACCGGGGAGCTGTTTTTT.

This clonotype was counted many times. V is TRBV7-9 and J is TRBJ2-2; 15 bases are a match to TRBD2. CDR1 SEHNR and CDR2 FQNEAQ come from the germline V gene (reference sequence). Losses at the gene ends were 5 bases for V and 4 bases for J; bases not matched to a gene: 8. The CDR3 covers 18 residues. CDR3 nucleotides: TGTGCCAGCAGCACCGGCTGGACTAGCGGGGGGGGCACCGGGGAGCTGTTTTTT. Its translation: CASSTGWTSGGGTGELFF.

There are many counts of this clonotype. The genes are TRBV6-2 or TRBV6-3 and TRBJ2-7, with unresolved D. CDR3 length equals 13 residues. Per the germline V gene, CDR1 is MNHEY and CDR2 is SVGEGT. Trimming removed 5 bases at V and 3 bases at J, with 11 bases between. CDR3 in amino acids: CASSDVGFYEQYV. For the CDR3, the DNA is TGTGCCAGCAGTGACGTGGGCTTCTACGAGCAGTACGTC.

V gene TRBV14 combines with J gene TRBJ1-6, with TRBD1 as a possible D gene (6 bases). The germline V gene encodes CDR1 SGHDN and CDR2 FVKESK. Trimming shortened V by 1 base and J by 9 bases, and 10 bases separated the two germline ends. This CDR3 comprises 14 residues. The CDR3 sequence: CASSQVRGGSPLHF. In DNA form, the CDR3 reads TGTGCCAGCAGCCAAGTCAGGGGCGGTTCACCCCTCCACTTT. Full variable domain (outside the CDR3, taken from reference TRBV14 and TRBJ1-6): EAGVTQFPSHSVIEKGQTVTLRCDPISGHDNLYWYRRVMGKEIKFLLHFVKESKQDESGMPNNRFLAERTGGTYSTLKVQPAELEDSGVYFCASSQVRGGSPLHFGNGTRLTVT.

V usage is TRBV10-3 and J usage is TRBJ2-3; 9 nucleotides match TRBD2. Per the germline V gene, CDR1 is ENHRY and CDR2 is SYGVKD. CDR3 length: 18 amino acids. V shed 0 bases, J shed 2 bases, and the junction held 9 bases outside the gene matches. The CDR3 here is CAISESRASGANTDTQYF. CDR3 in DNA: TGTGCCATCAGTGAGTCGAGGGCTAGCGGGGCCAACACAGATACGCAGTATTTT.

This clonotype was recorded at least ten times. CDR3 coding DNA: TGTGCCAGCAGGTTACAGGGGGCGAACACCGGGGAGCTGTTTTTT. This gives the protein CASRLQGANTGELFF. The J gene is TRBJ2-2, the V gene TRBV5-5, with 8 bases aligning to TRBD1. The CDR3 totals 15 residues. J lost 0 bases, V lost 5 bases, and 3 bases had no gene match. Germline V lookup: CDR1 SGHKS, CDR2 YYEKEE (reference sequence).

This clonotype came up a few times. The chain joins TRBV7-9 to TRBJ1-6; 8 bases are a match to TRBD1. Germline V gene lookup returns CDR1 SEHNR and CDR2 FQNEAQ (reference sequence). V was pared by 4 bases and J by 10 bases, with 0 bases of the junction left unmatched. This CDR3 has 12 amino acids. CDR3 residues: CASSWTGSPLHF. The CDR3 DNA reads TGTGCCAGCAGCTGGACAGGGTCACCCCTCCACTTT. Using reference TRBV7-9 and TRBJ1-6 for the parts outside the CDR3, the full variable domain is DTGVSQNPRHKITKRGQNVTFRCDPISEHNRLYWYRQTLGQGPEFLTYFQNEAQLEKSRLLSDRFSAERPKGSFSTLEIQRTEQGDSAMYLCASSWTGSPLHFGNGTRLTVT.

A word on this clonotype: A much larger clone lies a single base off, so this may be a read error. The CDR3 does not end in the conserved phenylalanine or tryptophan, so this is likely a read error. J is TRBJ2-2 and V is TRBV29-1; D might be TRBD1 (5 bases). From germline, CDR1 is SQVTM and CDR2 ANQGSEA. Trimming stripped 5 bases from V and 1 base from J, with 8 bases between. The CDR3 is 13 residues long. The CDR3 is CSVRQLNTGELFS. DNA for the CDR3: TGCAGCGTTAGACAGCTGAACACCGGGGAGCTGTTTTCT.

This clonotype was found many times. The chain combines TRBV7-2 with TRBJ2-7, with D maybe TRBD1 (6 bases). V was trimmed by 5 bases and J by 2 bases, leaving 13 bases between them. This CDR3 has 14 amino acids. From germline, CDR1 is SGHTA and CDR2 FQGNSA. The CDR3 loop reads CASSVNRATYEQYF. The DNA of the CDR3 is TGTGCCAGCAGCGTCAACAGGGCTACCTACGAGCAGTACTTC.

This clonotype was observed many times. The chain couples TRBV28 to TRBJ2-5; D may be TRBD1 (6 bases). V dropped 4 bases and J dropped 5 bases, with 20 bases sitting between them. Germline CDR1 is MDHEN and CDR2 is SYDVKM. The CDR3 extends over 16 amino acids. The CDR3 protein is CASSSRYSQGRETQYF. The CDR3 DNA is TGTGCCAGCAGTTCTCGTTACTCCCAGGGGCGGGAGACCCAGTACTTC.

This clonotype has at least ten counts. The chain recombines TRBV5-4 with TRBJ1-2; TRBD1 is a possible D gene (5 bases). Germline V gives CDR1 SGHNT, CDR2 YYREEE (reference sequence). This CDR3 comprises 15 residues. Trimming left V 2 bases short and J 5 bases short, with 16 bases between. CDR3 protein: CASSFRQGAAYGYTF. The CDR3 region has the DNA TGTGCCAGCAGCTTTCGGCAGGGAGCGGCTTATGGCTACACCTTC.

The chain is built from TRBV7-9 and TRBJ1-4; unclear D gene. Trimming removed 2 bases from V and 2 bases from J, with 9 bases in between. The CDR3 sequence is 15 residues long. CDR1 is SEHNR, CDR2 FQNEAQ, per germline (reference sequence). The CDR3 sequence: CASSLTRGTNEKLFF. Here the CDR3 DNA reads TGTGCCAGCAGCTTAACCCGGGGTACTAATGAAAAACTGTTTTTT.

This clonotype was detected ten times or more. The rearrangement joins TRBV4-1 to TRBJ2-3; D call uncertain. V lost 2 bases and J lost 2, with 14 bases in between. CDR1 is MGHRA and CDR2 is YSYEKL in the germline V gene. CDR3 length: 16 residues. Here the CDR3 reads CASSQRTDRSTDTQYF. In DNA form, the CDR3 reads TGCGCCAGCAGCCAAAGAACGGACCGTTCCACAGATACGCAGTATTTT.

This clonotype was found many times. The chain employs TRBV10-3 and TRBJ2-5; D not resolved. The germline V gene encodes CDR1 ENHRY and CDR2 SYGVKD. V was shortened by 3 bases and J by 3 bases, with 8 bases between the two germline ends. There are 13 residues in the CDR3. The DNA for the CDR3 is TGTGCCATCAGTGATCTACATGAAGAGACCCAGTACTTC. Amino acid sequence: CAISDLHEETQYF.

There are many counts of this clonotype. This chain links TRBV6-2 or TRBV6-3 with TRBJ2-7, with a tentative D call TRBD1 (6 bases). The V end lost 2 bases, the J end lost 6 bases, and 11 bases lay between the germline ends. The CDR3 runs 13 residues. The germline gives CDR1 MNHEY, CDR2 SVGEGT. The CDR3 region is CASSYQDRSEQYV. In DNA, the CDR3 is TGTGCCAGCAGTTACCAGGACAGATCCGAGCAGTACGTC.

This clonotype was counted at least ten times. This CDR3 is CASSWDSQETQYF. In DNA form, the CDR3 reads TGTGCCAGCAGTTGGGACTCCCAAGAGACCCAGTACTTC. The gene calls are TRBV7-2 and TRBJ2-5; a possible D gene is TRBD2 (6 bases). This CDR3 has 13 residues. V gave up 6 bases and J gave up 1 base, with 9 bases separating them. Germline V CDR1 and CDR2: SGHTA, FQGNSA. Full variable domain (missing parts from reference TRBV7-2 and TRBJ2-5): GAGVSQSPSNKVTEKGKDVELRCDPISGHTALYWYRQSLGQGLEFLIYFQGNSAPDKSGLPSDRFSAERTGGSVSTLTIQRTQQEDSAVYLCASSWDSQETQYFGPGTRLLVL.